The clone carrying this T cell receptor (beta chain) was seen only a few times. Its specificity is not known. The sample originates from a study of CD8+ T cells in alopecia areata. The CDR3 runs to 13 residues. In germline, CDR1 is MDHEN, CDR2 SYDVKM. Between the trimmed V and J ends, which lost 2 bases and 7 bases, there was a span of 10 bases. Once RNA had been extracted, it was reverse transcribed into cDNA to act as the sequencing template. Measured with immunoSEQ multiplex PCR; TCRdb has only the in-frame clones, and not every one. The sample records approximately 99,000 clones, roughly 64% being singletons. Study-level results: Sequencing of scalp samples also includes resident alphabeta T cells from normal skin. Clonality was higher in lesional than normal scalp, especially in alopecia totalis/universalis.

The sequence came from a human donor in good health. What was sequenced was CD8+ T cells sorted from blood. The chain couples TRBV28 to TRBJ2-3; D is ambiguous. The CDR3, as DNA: TGTGCCAGCAGTTTAACCGGCTCATATACGCAGTATTTT. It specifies CASSLTGSYTQYF.